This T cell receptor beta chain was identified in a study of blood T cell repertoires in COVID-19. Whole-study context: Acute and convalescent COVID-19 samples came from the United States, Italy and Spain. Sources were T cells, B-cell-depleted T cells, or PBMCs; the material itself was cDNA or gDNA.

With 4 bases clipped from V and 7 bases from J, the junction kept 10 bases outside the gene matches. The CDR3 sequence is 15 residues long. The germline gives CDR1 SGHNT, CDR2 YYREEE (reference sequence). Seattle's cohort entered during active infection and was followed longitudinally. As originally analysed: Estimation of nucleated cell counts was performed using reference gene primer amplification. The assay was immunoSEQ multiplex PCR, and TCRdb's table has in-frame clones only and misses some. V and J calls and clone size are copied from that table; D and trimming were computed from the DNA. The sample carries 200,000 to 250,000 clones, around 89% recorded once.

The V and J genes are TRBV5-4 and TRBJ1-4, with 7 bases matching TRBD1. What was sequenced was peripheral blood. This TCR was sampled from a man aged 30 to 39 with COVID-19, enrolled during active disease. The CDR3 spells CASSAPGTAFEKLFF. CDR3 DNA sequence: TGTGCCAGCAGCGCTCCCGGGACAGCTTTTGAAAAACTGTTTTTT.